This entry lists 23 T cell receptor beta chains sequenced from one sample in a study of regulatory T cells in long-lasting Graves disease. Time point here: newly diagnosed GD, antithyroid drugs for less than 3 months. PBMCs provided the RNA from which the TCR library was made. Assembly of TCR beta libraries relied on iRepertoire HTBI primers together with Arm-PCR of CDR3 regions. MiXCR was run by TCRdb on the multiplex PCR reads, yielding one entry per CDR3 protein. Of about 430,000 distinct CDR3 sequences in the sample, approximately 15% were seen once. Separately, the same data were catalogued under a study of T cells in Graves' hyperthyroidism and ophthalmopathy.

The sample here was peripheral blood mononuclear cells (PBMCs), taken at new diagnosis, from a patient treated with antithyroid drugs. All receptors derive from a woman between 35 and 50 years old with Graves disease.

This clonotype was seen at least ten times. Here the CDR3 reads CASSRTLQETQYF. In DNA form, the CDR3 reads TGTGCCAGCAGTCGGACTTTACAAGAGACCCAGTACTTC. The chain carries TRBV6-1 and TRBJ2-5; D is perhaps TRBD2 (5 bases). Trimming took 5 bases from V and 2 from J, leaving 9 bases between them. The CDR3 is made up of 13 amino acids. The germline V gene encodes CDR1 MNHNS and CDR2 SASEGT.

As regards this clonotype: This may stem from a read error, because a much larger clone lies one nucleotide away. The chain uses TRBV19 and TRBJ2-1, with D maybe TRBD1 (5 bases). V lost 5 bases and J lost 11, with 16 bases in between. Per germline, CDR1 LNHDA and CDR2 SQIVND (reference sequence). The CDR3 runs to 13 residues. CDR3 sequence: CASSFRVRNKQFF. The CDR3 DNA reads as TGTGCCAGTAGTTTCAGGGTAAGGAATAAGCAGTTCTTC.

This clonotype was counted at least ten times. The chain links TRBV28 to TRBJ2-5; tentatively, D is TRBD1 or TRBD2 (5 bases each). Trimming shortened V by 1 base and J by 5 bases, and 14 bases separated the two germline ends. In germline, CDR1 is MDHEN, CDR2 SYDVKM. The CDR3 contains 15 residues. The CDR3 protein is CASSLLGVGDETQYF. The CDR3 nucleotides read TGTGCCAGCAGTTTATTGGGAGTAGGGGACGAGACCCAGTACTTC.

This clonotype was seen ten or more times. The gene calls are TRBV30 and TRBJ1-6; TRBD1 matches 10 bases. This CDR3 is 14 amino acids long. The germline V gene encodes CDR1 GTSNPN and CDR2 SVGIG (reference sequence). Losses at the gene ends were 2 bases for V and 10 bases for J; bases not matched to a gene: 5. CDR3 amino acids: CAWSSGQGRSPLHF. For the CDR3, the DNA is TGTGCCTGGAGTTCGGGACAGGGGCGCTCACCCCTCCACTTT.

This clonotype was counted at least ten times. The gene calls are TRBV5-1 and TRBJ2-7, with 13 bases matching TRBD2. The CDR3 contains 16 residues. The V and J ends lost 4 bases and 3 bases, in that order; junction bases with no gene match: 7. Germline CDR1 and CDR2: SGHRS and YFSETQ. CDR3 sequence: CASSHGLAGDGYEQYF. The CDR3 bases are TGCGCCAGCAGCCATGGACTAGCGGGAGATGGCTACGAGCAGTACTTC.

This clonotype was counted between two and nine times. CDR3 region: CASSPQLAGGLSSYEQYF. CDR3 nucleotide sequence: TGCGCCAGCAGCCCCCAACTAGCGGGAGGTTTAAGCTCCTACGAGCAGTACTTC. The V gene is TRBV5-1, the J gene TRBJ2-7; 12 nucleotides match TRBD2. Germline lookup yields CDR1 SGHRS and CDR2 YFSETQ. CDR3 length: 18 amino acids. Unmatched junction bases numbered 11, after V lost 4 bases and J lost 0 bases.

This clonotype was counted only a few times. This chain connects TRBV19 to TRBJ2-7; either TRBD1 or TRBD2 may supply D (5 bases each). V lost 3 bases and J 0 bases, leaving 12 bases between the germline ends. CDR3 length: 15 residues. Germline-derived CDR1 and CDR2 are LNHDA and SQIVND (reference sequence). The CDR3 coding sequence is TGTGCCAGTAGTATTGGGAGACAGAGCTCCTACGAGCAGTACTTC. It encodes CASSIGRQSSYEQYF.

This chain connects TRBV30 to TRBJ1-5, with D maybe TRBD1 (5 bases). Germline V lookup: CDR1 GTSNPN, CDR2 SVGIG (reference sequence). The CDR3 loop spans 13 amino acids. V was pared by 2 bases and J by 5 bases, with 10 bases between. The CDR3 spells CAWSRRGDQPQHF. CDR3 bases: TGTGCCTGGAGTCGACGGGGGGATCAGCCCCAGCATTTT.

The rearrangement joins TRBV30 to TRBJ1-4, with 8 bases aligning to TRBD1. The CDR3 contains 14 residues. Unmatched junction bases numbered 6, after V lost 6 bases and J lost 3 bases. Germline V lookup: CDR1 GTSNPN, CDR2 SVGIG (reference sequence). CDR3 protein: CACPGTGANEKLFF. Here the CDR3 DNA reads TGTGCCTGTCCCGGGACAGGCGCTAATGAAAAACTGTTTTTT.

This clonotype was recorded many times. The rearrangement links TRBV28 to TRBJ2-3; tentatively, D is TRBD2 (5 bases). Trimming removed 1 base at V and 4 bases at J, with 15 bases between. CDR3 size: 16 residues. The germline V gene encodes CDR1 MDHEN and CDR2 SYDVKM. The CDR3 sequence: CASSLSGLPTADTQYF. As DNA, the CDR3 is TGTGCCAGCAGTTTATCAGGACTTCCGACGGCAGATACGCAGTATTTT.

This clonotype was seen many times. The CDR3 region is CASSSPGTANSYNEQFF. The CDR3 DNA reads TGTGCCAGTAGTTCCCCAGGGACGGCGAACTCCTACAATGAGCAGTTCTTC. The rearrangement uses TRBV19 and TRBJ2-1, with D perhaps being TRBD1 or TRBD2 (5 bases each). Trimming pared 5 bases from V and 0 bases from J, leaving 17 bases between. The germline gives CDR1 LNHDA, CDR2 SQIVND (reference sequence). The CDR3 sequence is 17 residues long.

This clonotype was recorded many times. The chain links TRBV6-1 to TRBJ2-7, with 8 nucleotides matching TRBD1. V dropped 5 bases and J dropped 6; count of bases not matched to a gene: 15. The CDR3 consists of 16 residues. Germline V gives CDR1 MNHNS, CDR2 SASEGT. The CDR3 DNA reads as TGTGCCAGCAGTCGCCCTCCGGGACAGGCCGAGGGCGAGCAGTACTTC. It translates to CASSRPPGQAEGEQYF.

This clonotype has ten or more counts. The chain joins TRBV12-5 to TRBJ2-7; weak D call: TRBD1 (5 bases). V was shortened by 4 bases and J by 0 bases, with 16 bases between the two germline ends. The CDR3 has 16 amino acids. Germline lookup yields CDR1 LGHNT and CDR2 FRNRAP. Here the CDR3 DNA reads TGTGCTAGTGGTTATTCCGACAGTATCCTCTCCTACGAGCAGTACTTC. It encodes CASGYSDSILSYEQYF.

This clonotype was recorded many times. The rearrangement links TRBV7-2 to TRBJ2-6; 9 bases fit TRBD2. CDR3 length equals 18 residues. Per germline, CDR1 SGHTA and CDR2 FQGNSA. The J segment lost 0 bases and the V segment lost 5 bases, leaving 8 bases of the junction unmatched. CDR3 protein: CASSALAGSHSGANVLTF. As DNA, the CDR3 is TGTGCCAGCAGCGCCCTAGCGGGGTCTCACTCTGGGGCCAACGTCCTGACTTTC.

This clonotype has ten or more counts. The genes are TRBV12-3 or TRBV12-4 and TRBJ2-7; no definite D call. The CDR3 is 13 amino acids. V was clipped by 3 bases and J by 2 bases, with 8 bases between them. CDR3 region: CASSLGIAYEQYF. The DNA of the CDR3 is TGTGCCAGCAGTTTGGGGATAGCCTACGAGCAGTACTTC.

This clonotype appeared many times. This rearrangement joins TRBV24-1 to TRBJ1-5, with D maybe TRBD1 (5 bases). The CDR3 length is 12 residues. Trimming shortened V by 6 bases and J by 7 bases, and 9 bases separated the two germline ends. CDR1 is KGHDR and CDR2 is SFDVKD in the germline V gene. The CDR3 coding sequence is TGTGCCACCAGTCGGGCAGGGCAGCCCCAGCATTTT. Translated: CATSRAGQPQHF.

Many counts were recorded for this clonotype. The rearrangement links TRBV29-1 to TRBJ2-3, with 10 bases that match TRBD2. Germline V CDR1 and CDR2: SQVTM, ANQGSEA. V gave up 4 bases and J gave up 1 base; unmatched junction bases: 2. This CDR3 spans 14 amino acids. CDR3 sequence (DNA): TGCAGCGTTGGAGCGGGAGGGGGCACAGATACGCAGTATTTT. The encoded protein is CSVGAGGGTDTQYF.

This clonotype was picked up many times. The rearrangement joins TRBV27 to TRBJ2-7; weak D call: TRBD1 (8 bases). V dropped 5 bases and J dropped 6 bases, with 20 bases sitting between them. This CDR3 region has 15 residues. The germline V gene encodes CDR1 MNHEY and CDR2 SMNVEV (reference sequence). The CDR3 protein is CASSPLTGGGSEQYF. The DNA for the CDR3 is TGTGCCAGCAGTCCCCTCACAGGGGGGGGAAGCGAGCAGTACTTC.

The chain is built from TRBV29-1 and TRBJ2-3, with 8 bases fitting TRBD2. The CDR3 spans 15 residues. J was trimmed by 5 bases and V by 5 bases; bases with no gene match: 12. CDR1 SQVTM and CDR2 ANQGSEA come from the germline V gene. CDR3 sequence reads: CSVRGGLDAVDTQYF. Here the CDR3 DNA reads TGCAGCGTTCGTGGGGGACTAGACGCCGTAGATACGCAGTATTTT.

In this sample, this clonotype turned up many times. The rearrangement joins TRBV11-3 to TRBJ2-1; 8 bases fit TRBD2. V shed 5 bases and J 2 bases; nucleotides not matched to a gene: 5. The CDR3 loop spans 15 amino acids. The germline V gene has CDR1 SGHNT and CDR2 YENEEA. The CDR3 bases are TGTGCCAGCAGCGCGGCGGGAGGCCCCTACAATGAGCAGTTCTTC. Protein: CASSAAGGPYNEQFF.

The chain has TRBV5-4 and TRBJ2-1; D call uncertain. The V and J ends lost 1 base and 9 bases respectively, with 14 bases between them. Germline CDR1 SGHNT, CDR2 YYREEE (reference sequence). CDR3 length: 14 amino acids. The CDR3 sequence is CASSLPDLSGEQFF. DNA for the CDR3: TGTGCCAGCAGCTTGCCAGACCTTAGTGGTGAGCAGTTCTTC.

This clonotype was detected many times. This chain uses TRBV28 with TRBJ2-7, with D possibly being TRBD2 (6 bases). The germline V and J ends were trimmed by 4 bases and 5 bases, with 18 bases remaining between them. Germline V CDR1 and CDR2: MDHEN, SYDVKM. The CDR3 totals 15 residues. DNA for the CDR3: TGTGCCAGCAGTTACCCTAGCTGGAGGGGAAACGAGCAGTACTTC. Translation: CASSYPSWRGNEQYF.

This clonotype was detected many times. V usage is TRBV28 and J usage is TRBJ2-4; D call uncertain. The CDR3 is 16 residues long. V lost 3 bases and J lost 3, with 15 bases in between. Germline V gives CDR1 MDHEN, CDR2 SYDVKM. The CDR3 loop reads CASSLEPNYIKNIQYF. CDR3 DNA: TGTGCCAGCAGTTTGGAGCCGAACTATATCAAAAACATTCAGTACTTC.